This T cell receptor beta chain was sequenced for a study of blood T cells in healthy people across ages. Drawing of peripheral blood yielded about 9.6 milliliters from each donor. Only one count was recorded for this clonotype. Its antigen is not known. Using a J-beta primer mix together with a sample-barcoded 5' primer, a second PCR was run for 7 to 11 cycles. TCRdb re-analysed the 5' RACE reads in MiXCR, keeping a single row per CDR3 protein. The sample has roughly 1.4 million distinct CDR3 sequences; 45% to 70% are singletons. Study results and limitations: Aged donors had fewer naive CD4+ cells and lower diversity than long-lived donors.

Germline V gives CDR1 MNHEY, CDR2 SVGAGI. V lost 1 base to trimming and J lost 6 bases, with 20 bases between them. This CDR3 has 17 residues. This receptor was obtained from a man between 18 and 35 years old in good health. Sequencing was done on a sample of blood. V gene TRBV6-5 combines with J gene TRBJ2-3; a possible D gene is TRBD2 (7 bases). CDR3 nucleotides: TGTGCCAGCAGTTACTATGGCCGGGGGGCAGGTCGGGATACGCAGTATTTT. This codes for CASSYYGRGAGRDTQYF.